The 32 T cell receptor beta chains below were found in one sample sequenced in a study of blood T cell repertoires in COVID-19 (dated by TCRdb to the early 2020s). The library was made by the immunoSEQ multiplex PCR assay. The clones in this table, taken by TCRdb from immuneACCESS, are in-frame only. Not every clone is retained; where verified, under half of the shortfall comes from an unresolved V gene, and the cause of the rest is unknown. The sample table lists 300,000 or so clones, 90% of them with a count of one. 2% to 3% of the sample lies in the top ten. The sequencing input was PBMCs or T cells enriched from blood (not recorded which). These receptors were collected from a man aged 60 to 69 who had recovered from COVID-19.

The V call is TRBV11-3, the J call TRBJ2-5; the D is unclear. CDR1 and CDR2 (germline): SGHNT, YENEEA. Trimming removed 2 bases at V and 0 bases at J, with 4 bases between. The CDR3 extends over 13 amino acids. The CDR3 DNA reads as TGTGCCAGCAGCTTAACTTACCAAGAGACCCAGTACTTC. The encoded protein is CASSLTYQETQYF.

The gene calls are TRBV19 and TRBJ2-4; a weak D match, TRBD1 (5 bases). The CDR3 totals 20 residues. The germline V gene has CDR1 LNHDA and CDR2 SQIVND (reference sequence). V was shortened by 1 base and J by 0 bases, with 22 bases between the two germline ends. The CDR3 region is CASSIVVTAYNILAKNIQYF. The CDR3 bases are TGTGCCAGTAGTATAGTCGTGACAGCCTACAATATCCTAGCCAAAAACATTCAGTACTTC.

The gene calls are TRBV3-1 (or the pseudogene TRBV3-2) and TRBJ2-4; tentatively, D is TRBD1 (5 bases). This CDR3 is 16 amino acids long. The germline V gene encodes CDR1 LGHDT and CDR2 YNNKEL (reference sequence). V lost 1 base, J lost 3 bases, and 13 bases lay in between. The CDR3 loop reads CASSQVQETVKNIQYF. The CDR3 DNA reads TGTGCCAGCAGCCAAGTTCAAGAGACAGTCAAAAACATTCAGTACTTC.

The rearrangement joins TRBV7-8 to TRBJ2-1; 11 positions match TRBD2. From germline, CDR1 is SGHVS and CDR2 FQNEAQ. After removal of 2 bases from V and 5 bases from J, the junction contained 8 bases not matched to a gene. This CDR3 is 17 amino acids long. CDR3 bases: TGTGCCAGCAGCTTACCCCCAACTAGCGGGGGTCACAATGAGCAGTTCTTC. This sequence encodes CASSLPPTSGGHNEQFF. Full variable domain (rest looked up from reference TRBV7-8 and TRBJ2-1): GAGVSQSPRYKVAKRGQDVALRCDPISGHVSLFWYQQALGQGPEFLTYFQNEAQLDKSGLPSDRFFAERPEGSVSTLKIQRTQQEDSAVYLCASSLPPTSGGHNEQFFGPGTRLTVL.

This clone was counted a single time. The J gene is TRBJ1-5, the V gene TRBV6-2 or TRBV6-3, with 8 bases that match TRBD1. In germline, CDR1 is MNHEY, CDR2 SVGEGT. V trimming: 2 bases; J trimming: 7 bases; junction bases outside the gene matches: 10. CDR3 length: 16 amino acids. The CDR3, as DNA: TGTGCCAGCAGTTACGGAGTAGGACAGGGAGTCCAGCCCCAGCATTTT. As protein: CASSYGVGQGVQPQHF.

This chain joins TRBV7-3 and TRBJ2-2; TRBD1 aligns across 8 bases. Germline CDR1 and CDR2: SGHTA and FQGTGA. The CDR3 runs to 17 residues. J was trimmed by 1 base and V by 5 bases; bases with no gene match: 9. The chain's CDR3 is CASSPKVGTGNTGELFF. CDR3 in DNA: TGTGCCAGCAGCCCTAAGGTGGGGACAGGGAACACCGGGGAGCTGTTTTTT.

The chain employs TRBV3-1 (or the pseudogene TRBV3-2) and TRBJ1-5; 7 bases align to TRBD1. With 3 bases clipped from V and 5 bases from J, the junction kept 4 bases outside the gene matches. Germline V gives CDR1 LGHDT, CDR2 YNNKEL (reference sequence). The CDR3 loop spans 14 amino acids. The CDR3 DNA reads as TGTGCCAGCAGCCAGGGACAGCTCCATCAGCCCCAGCATTTT. Protein product: CASSQGQLHQPQHF.

V is TRBV12-3 or TRBV12-4 and J is TRBJ1-5; D is unclear. Trimming took off 3 bases at V and 4 bases at J, with 7 bases between the two ends. There are 13 residues in the CDR3. CDR3 in DNA: TGTGCCAGCAGTTTTCTTGAGAATCAGCCCCAGCATTTT. Protein product: CASSFLENQPQHF.

As for this clone: Its ends do not fully match the called genes, so a read error is possible. This chain links TRBV7-7 with TRBJ2-2, with D maybe TRBD1 (6 bases). Per germline, CDR1 SSHAT and CDR2 FNYEAQ (reference sequence). This CDR3 is 16 amino acids long. CDR3 sequence reads: CASSVTGTSNTGELFF. CDR3 DNA: TGTGCTAGCAGCGTCACTGGGACATCGAACACCGGGGAGCTGTTTTTT.

This chain connects TRBV30 to TRBJ2-1, with D tentatively TRBD2 (5 bases). This CDR3 spans 16 amino acids. CDR1 and CDR2 (germline): GTSNPN, SVGIG (reference sequence). V lost 0 bases to trimming and J lost 2 bases, with 14 bases between them. CDR3 protein: CAWSVRLAAPYNEQFF. As DNA, the CDR3 is TGTGCCTGGAGTGTTCGGCTAGCCGCTCCCTACAATGAGCAGTTCTTC.

The CDR3 region is CASSPRGGQGSYNEQFF. CDR3 coding DNA: TGCGCCAGCAGCCCTCGGGGGGGACAGGGGTCCTACAATGAGCAGTTCTTC. The chain carries TRBV4-3 and TRBJ2-1; 10 bases agree with TRBD1. Trimming took 4 bases from V and 1 from J; bases not matched to a gene: 7. Germline V gene data show CDR1 as LGHNA and CDR2 as YSLEER. This CDR3 is 17 amino acids long.

The chain joins TRBV29-1 to TRBJ2-5; 8 bases are a match to TRBD1. This CDR3 has 12 amino acids. Trimming took 5 bases from V and 7 from J; bases not matched to a gene: 6. In germline, CDR1 is SQVTM, CDR2 ANQGSEA. In DNA form, the CDR3 reads TGCAGCGTTAACAGACAGGGGTTGACCCAGTACTTC. This sequence encodes CSVNRQGLTQYF.

The rearrangement links TRBV7-9 to TRBJ1-1; 7 positions match TRBD1. V lost 4 bases, J lost 4 bases, and 9 bases stayed unmatched. This CDR3 contains 15 residues. CDR1 is SEHNR, CDR2 FQNEAQ, per germline (reference sequence). CDR3 bases: TGTGCCAGCAGCTCCCGGGACAGCCGCCTCACTGAAGCTTTCTTT. Its translation is CASSSRDSRLTEAFF. The whole variable domain, remainder taken from reference TRBV7-9 and TRBJ1-1, is DTGVSQNPRHKITKRGQNVTFRCDPISEHNRLYWYRQTLGQGPEFLTYFQNEAQLEKSRLLSDRFSAERPKGSFSTLEIQRTEQGDSAMYLCASSSRDSRLTEAFFGQGTRLTVV.

The V and J genes are TRBV12-3 or TRBV12-4 and TRBJ1-5; D remains ambiguous. V gave up 7 bases and J gave up 5 bases, with 12 bases separating them. CDR3 length equals 13 residues. CDR3 loop: CASTELRYQPQHF. Written as DNA, the CDR3 is TGTGCCAGCACTGAGCTCCGGTATCAGCCCCAGCATTTT.

The V and J genes are TRBV10-3 and TRBJ2-1; TRBD1 matches at 11 bases. V shed 2 bases and J 7 bases; nucleotides not matched to a gene: 4. The CDR3 totals 15 residues. The germline CDR1 and CDR2 sequences are ENHRY and SYGVKD. This CDR3 reads CAISERGTGGNEQFF. The CDR3 coding sequence is TGTGCCATCAGTGAGCGAGGGACAGGGGGAAATGAGCAGTTCTTC.

The rearrangement links TRBV7-2 to TRBJ1-3; TRBD1 aligns across 12 bases. After removal of 5 bases from V and 2 bases from J, the junction contained 4 bases not matched to a gene. There are 16 residues in the CDR3. Looked up from germline, CDR1 is SGHTA and CDR2 is FQGNSA. This chain's CDR3 is CASSLGTGGTGNTIYF. In DNA, the CDR3 is TGTGCCAGCAGCCTAGGGACAGGGGGCACTGGAAACACCATATATTTT.

The V gene is TRBV6-5, the J gene TRBJ1-1; D uncertain. The CDR3 consists of 11 residues. Germline loops: CDR1 MNHEY, CDR2 SVGAGI. The ends were cut back, 7 bases at V and 4 bases at J, with 7 bases in the middle. The CDR3 reads CASMAATEAFF. In nucleotides, the CDR3 is TGTGCCAGCATGGCGGCCACTGAAGCTTTCTTT.

The chain employs TRBV24-1 and TRBJ1-2; D gene unclear. The V gene lost 6 bases and the J gene lost 6 bases, with 13 bases spanning the gap. The germline CDR1 and CDR2 sequences are KGHDR and SFDVKD. The CDR3 has 13 residues. The CDR3 reads CATSSTGRNGYTF. The CDR3 nucleotides are TGTGCCACCAGTTCGACGGGGAGAAATGGCTACACCTTC.

V gene TRBV4-3 combines with J gene TRBJ1-6; D remains ambiguous. The V gene lost 0 bases and the J gene lost 8 bases, with 11 bases spanning the gap. CDR1 and CDR2 from the germline V gene are LGHNA and YSLEER. This CDR3 has 15 residues. The DNA for the CDR3 is TGCGCCAGCAGCCAAGACCAACAGTACCATTCACCCCTCCACTTT. Translating gives CASSQDQQYHSPLHF.

The chain couples TRBV6-2 or TRBV6-3 to TRBJ1-5; 9 nucleotides line up with TRBD1. The V segment lost 5 bases and the J segment 4 bases; nucleotides outside the gene matches: 6. This CDR3 region has 15 residues. Germline V gives CDR1 MNHEY, CDR2 SVGEGT. CDR3 sequence reads: CASSRQGEINQPQHF. CDR3 bases: TGTGCCAGCAGTCGACAGGGGGAAATTAATCAGCCCCAGCATTTT.

The V gene is TRBV19, the J gene TRBJ2-1; 7 bases map to TRBD2. Germline V lookup: CDR1 LNHDA, CDR2 SQIVND (reference sequence). The CDR3 runs to 14 residues. J was trimmed by 4 bases and V by 8 bases; bases with no gene match: 8. CDR3 sequence (DNA): TGTGCCAGTGGTCCTGGCGGGAGTTACAATGAGCAGTTCTTC. Translating gives CASGPGGSYNEQFF. The full variable domain, its missing parts supplied by reference TRBV19 and TRBJ2-1, is DGGITQSPKYLFRKEGQNVTLSCEQNLNHDAMYWYRQDPGQGLRLIYYSQIVNDFQKGDIAEGYSVSREKKESFPLTVTSAQKNPTAFYLCASGPGGSYNEQFFGPGTRLTVL.

This rearrangement joins TRBV13 to TRBJ2-1, with 11 bases lining up with TRBD2. V was clipped by 5 bases and J by 8 bases; unmatched bases: 11. The CDR3 covers 16 residues. Germline CDR1 and CDR2: PRHDT and FYEKMQ (reference sequence). CDR3 bases: TGTGCCAGCAGCAACTGGGGACTAGCGGTAACGGATGAGCAGTTCTTC. It yields the protein CASSNWGLAVTDEQFF.

This rearrangement joins TRBV29-1 to TRBJ1-4; the D gene is possibly TRBD1 (6 bases). V gave up 1 base and J gave up 8 bases, with 11 bases separating them. The length of the CDR3 is 13 residues. The germline CDR1 and CDR2 sequences are SQVTM and ANQGSEA. DNA of the CDR3: TGCAGCGTTGAAGGGGGGCCAGAGGAAAAACTGTTTTTT. It specifies CSVEGGPEEKLFF.

V usage is TRBV5-1 and J usage is TRBJ1-1; possible D gene TRBD1, 5 bases. The germline V gene has CDR1 SGHRS and CDR2 YFSETQ. V lost 4 bases and J lost 7, with 11 bases in between. The CDR3 sequence is 12 residues long. The CDR3: CASSHGGVEAFF. The CDR3 nucleotides are TGCGCCAGCAGCCACGGGGGGGTTGAAGCTTTCTTT.

The rearrangement joins TRBV7-6 to TRBJ2-1; 12 bases are a match to TRBD2. This CDR3 has 15 residues. Trimming cost V 5 bases and J 8 bases; bases outside gene matches: 7. CDR1 SGHVS and CDR2 FNYEAQ come from the germline V gene. CDR3 protein: CASSLRLAGADEQFF. For the CDR3, the DNA is TGTGCCAGCAGCCTTAGACTAGCGGGAGCCGATGAGCAGTTCTTC.

V is TRBV4-1 and J is TRBJ1-3; D might be TRBD1 (6 bases). CDR1 and CDR2 (germline): MGHRA, YSYEKL. The ends were cut back, 5 bases at V and 6 bases at J, with 17 bases in the middle. The CDR3 is 15 amino acids. The CDR3: CASSWPFQGTNTIYF. The CDR3 DNA sequence: TGCGCCAGCAGCTGGCCCTTTCAGGGGACAAACACCATATATTTT.

About this clone: The sample carries other DNA sequences with the same CDR3. For the CDR3, the DNA is TGTGCCAGCAGTGCGGGGTACAATCAGCCCCAGCATTTT. This sequence encodes CASSAGYNQPQHF. This rearrangement joins TRBV2 to TRBJ1-5; the D is unclear. The CDR3 loop spans 13 amino acids. Germline CDR1 is SNHLY and CDR2 is FYNNEI. With 4 bases removed from V and 3 bases from J, the gap between germline ends came to 7 bases.

The chain uses TRBV4-2 and TRBJ2-7; D is perhaps TRBD2 (5 bases). V was shortened by 1 base and J by 5 bases, with 24 bases between the two germline ends. Germline V gene lookup returns CDR1 LGHNA and CDR2 YNFKEQ. The CDR3 has 18 residues. This CDR3 reads CASSQAGRAGKVTDEQYF. As DNA, the CDR3 is TGTGCCAGCAGCCAAGCAGGTAGGGCGGGTAAGGTAACTGACGAGCAGTACTTC.

The V gene is TRBV5-1, the J gene TRBJ1-2, with D possibly being TRBD1 (5 bases). The germline CDR1 and CDR2 sequences are SGHRS and YFSETQ. There are 13 residues in the CDR3. The V end lost 4 bases, the J end lost 0 bases, and 7 bases lay between the germline ends. The CDR3 DNA reads as TGCGCCAGCAGCCAGACAGCTAACTATGGCTACACCTTC. Amino acids: CASSQTANYGYTF.

This chain connects TRBV4-1 to TRBJ2-5; 9 nucleotides match TRBD2. Germline CDR1 reads MGHRA; CDR2 reads YSYEKL. With 0 bases clipped from V and 5 bases from J, the junction kept 10 bases outside the gene matches. The CDR3 loop spans 17 amino acids. In nucleotides, the CDR3 is TGCGCCAGCAGCCAAGAAGCCCCGAGCGGGAGGAGGGAGACCCAGTACTTC. This codes for CASSQEAPSGRRETQYF.

The chain couples TRBV18 to TRBJ1-4, with D possibly TRBD1 on 5 matching bases. Germline lookup yields CDR1 KGHSH and CDR2 LQKENI. There are 14 residues in the CDR3. Trimming left V 5 bases short and J 7 bases short, with 14 bases between. The CDR3 DNA sequence: TGTGCCAGCTCAGGGCAGGGTCCGCCTGAAAAACTGTTTTTT. Translation: CASSGQGPPEKLFF.

The CDR3 DNA is TGCGCCAGCAGCCAATCGCACCCGGGACTAGCGGGAGGGGTTGGCAAAAACATTCAGTACTTC. Its protein product is CASSQSHPGLAGGVGKNIQYF. The V and J genes are TRBV4-1 and TRBJ2-4, with 16 bases lining up with TRBD2. J gave up 3 bases and V 2 bases, and 13 bases lay outside the gene matches. The CDR3 spans 21 residues. CDR1 MGHRA and CDR2 YSYEKL come from the germline V gene.